The subject of this entry is one T cell receptor (beta chain). This clone was picked up one time. It lacks a known antigen. No base quality information exists; no much larger clone differs at one position. Each collaborating institution followed its own protocols to collect whole blood in K2EDTA tubes. For TCRbeta analysis, collaborator samples were shipped as frozen whole blood, as isolated PBMCs, or as DNA extracted from either sample type. Counted from cysteine to phenylalanine, this CDR3 has 19 amino acids. Solely the CDR3 DNA is kept, with 57 bases framed from the first base. In the germline V gene, CDR1 corresponds to MGHRA and CDR2 to YSYEKL. Clipping removes 0 bases from V and 0 bases from J, with 8 as the unmatched junction base count. TCRbeta CDR3 regions were amplified from genomic DNA using the immunoSEQ Assay, a bias-controlled multiplex PCR. The study's own analysis went as follows. Within the assay, amplification of reference gene primers was used to estimate how many nucleated cells each sample contained. Sequence reads were collapsed and filtered to measure the absolute abundance of every unique TCRbeta CDR3 rearrangement. For each sample, productive Simpson clonality was calculated as the square root of Simpson's diversity index over productive rearrangements. TCRdb holds this immuneACCESS table with in-frame rearrangements only. Some clones are missing; in checked studies, unresolved V genes explain under half, and the rest has no known cause. For V, J and clone size, that table is used; D and trimming come from the DNA. The sample table contains roughly 53,000 clones; only one count was recorded for about 76% of them. Of the sample, roughly a fifth is held by the ten largest clones.

The source of the sample is a study of blood T cell repertoires in COVID-19 (dated by TCRdb to between 2020 and 2021). Turning to the overall study: Collaborator samples came from the United States, Italy and Spain and covered acute and convalescent phases of COVID-19. The prospective study material was composed of cDNA or gDNA derived from T cells, B-cell-depleted T cells, or PBMCs. HLA class I and class II types, where available, came from metadata supplied by the sample provider rather than from assay-based typing. Samples came from the ongoing ImmuneRACE study (first 160 participants) plus 1,254 subjects from 6 global collaborators. The repertoires were made available in a free public database intended to serve as a resource for research on the immune response to SARS-CoV-2. A de-identified subject ID, COVID-19 status, age in years and sex were almost always included in the sample metadata. The dataset comprised deeply sampled blood TCRbeta repertoires from subjects exposed to, actively infected with, or recovered from COVID-19.

Study-level results and caveats: How much clinical and demographic metadata was included differed by source and by participant, and the metadata was provided uncurated.

The clonotype comes from a man aged 45-65 years with active or convalescent COVID-19. Source material: peripheral blood. The chain is encoded by TRBV4-1 joined to TRBJ1-6; 7 central bases correspond to TRBD1. The sequence in DNA is TGCGCCAGCAGCCAAGAGGCCGGGACAGCGAGCTCCTATAATTCACCCCTCCACTTT. This encodes CASSQEAGTASSYNSPLHF.